This T cell receptor beta chain was retrieved from a study of blood T cell repertoires in COVID-19. About the study: Donors in the United States, Italy and Spain gave samples during acute or convalescent COVID-19. T cells, B-cell-depleted T cells, or PBMCs provided the cDNA or gDNA that served as material.

The repertoire was sequenced with immunoSEQ multiplex PCR; TCRdb's copy has only in-frame clones and lacks some. The sample contains about 190,000 clones, 85% to 90% of which appear only once. CDR3 length equals 14 residues. V lost 0 bases and J lost 9, with 12 bases in between. Germline assignment: CDR1 ENHRY and CDR2 SYGVKD. V is TRBV10-3 and J is TRBJ2-1, with TRBD2 as a possible D gene (6 bases). Sequencing was done on a sample of peripheral blood. This clonotype originated in a woman in her 70s with COVID-19, enrolled during active disease. The CDR3 protein is CAISESGLLPEQFF. DNA of the CDR3: TGTGCCATCAGTGAGTCGGGACTTCTCCCTGAGCAGTTCTTC.